This entry features one T cell receptor (beta chain) sequence. Its specificity is not known. Produced via immunoSEQ multiplex PCR; TCRdb's table is partial and in-frame only. The sample contains around 16,000 clones, under 95% of which appear only once. No neoadjuvant therapy was given to the selected pancreatic ductal adenocarcinoma patients before their surgery. The sample is drawn from a study of T cells in pancreatic ductal adenocarcinoma. Study-wide findings and caveats: Blood clonality (roughly 0.075) did not differ significantly from tumor (about 0.12). This surgical cohort overrepresents the minority presenting with early-stage disease.

Germline values: CDR1 MDHEN, CDR2 SYDVKM. The CDR3 is 14 amino acids. The V end lost 7 bases, the J end lost 4 bases, and 11 bases lay between the germline ends. The sequence was collected from a human donor with pancreatic ductal adenocarcinoma. The rearrangement joins TRBV28 to TRBJ1-6; possibly TRBD1 for D (5 bases). Source material: PBMCs. The CDR3 sequence: CASIIGGYNSPLHF. CDR3 sequence (DNA): TGTGCCAGCATAATCGGGGGGTATAATTCACCCCTCCACTTT. The whole variable domain, remainder taken from reference TRBV28 and TRBJ1-6, is DVKVTQSSRYLVKRTGEKVFLECVQDMDHENMFWYRQDPGLGLRLIYFSYDVKMKEKGDIPEGYSVSREKKERFSLILESASTNQTSMYLCASIIGGYNSPLHFGNGTRLTVT.